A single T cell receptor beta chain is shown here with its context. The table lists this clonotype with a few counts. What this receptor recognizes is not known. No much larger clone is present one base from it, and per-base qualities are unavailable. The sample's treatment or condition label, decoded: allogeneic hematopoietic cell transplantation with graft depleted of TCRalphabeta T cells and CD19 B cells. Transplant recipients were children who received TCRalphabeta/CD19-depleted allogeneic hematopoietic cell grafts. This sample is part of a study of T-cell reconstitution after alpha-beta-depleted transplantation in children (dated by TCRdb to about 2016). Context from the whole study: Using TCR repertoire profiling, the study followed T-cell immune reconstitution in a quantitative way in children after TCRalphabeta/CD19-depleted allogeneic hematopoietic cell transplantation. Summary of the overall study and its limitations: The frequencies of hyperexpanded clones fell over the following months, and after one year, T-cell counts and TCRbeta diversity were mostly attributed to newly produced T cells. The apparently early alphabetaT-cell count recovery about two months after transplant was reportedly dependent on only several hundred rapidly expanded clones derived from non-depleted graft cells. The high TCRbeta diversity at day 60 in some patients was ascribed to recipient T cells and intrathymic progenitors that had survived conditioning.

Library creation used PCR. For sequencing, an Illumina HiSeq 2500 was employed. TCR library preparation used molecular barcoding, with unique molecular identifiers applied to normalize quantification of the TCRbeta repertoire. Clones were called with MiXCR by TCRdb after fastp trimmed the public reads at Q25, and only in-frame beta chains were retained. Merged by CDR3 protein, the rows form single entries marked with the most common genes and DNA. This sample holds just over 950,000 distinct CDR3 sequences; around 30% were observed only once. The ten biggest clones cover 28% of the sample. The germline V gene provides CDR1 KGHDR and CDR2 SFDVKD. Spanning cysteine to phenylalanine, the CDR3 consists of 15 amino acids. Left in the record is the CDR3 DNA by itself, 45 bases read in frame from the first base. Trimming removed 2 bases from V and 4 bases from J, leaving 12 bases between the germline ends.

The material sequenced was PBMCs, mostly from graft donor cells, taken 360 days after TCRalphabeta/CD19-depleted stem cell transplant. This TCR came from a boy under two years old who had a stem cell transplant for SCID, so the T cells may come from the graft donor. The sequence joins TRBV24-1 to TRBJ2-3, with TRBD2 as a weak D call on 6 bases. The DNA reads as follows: TGTGCCACCAGTGATTGGGCGGGGCCCGCAGATACGCAGTATTTT. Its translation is CATSDWAGPADTQYF.